Following are 15 T cell receptor beta chains from one sample sequenced in a study of cytomegalovirus exposure and HLA in healthy donors. The study ran its PCR with 60 Vbeta and 13 Jbeta primers. Libraries were prepared by immunoSEQ multiplex PCR; TCRdb keeps only in-frame clonotypes and omits some of them. The sample shows about 73,000 clones, 80% of them seen only once. The sequenced sample was PBMCs. These receptors were taken from a male donor in good health and CMV-seronegative.

The chain has TRBV4-2 and TRBJ1-6, with TRBD1 identical over 9 bases. Looked up from germline, CDR1 is LGHNA and CDR2 is YNFKEQ. There are 14 residues in the CDR3. V gave up 4 bases and J gave up 10 bases; unmatched junction bases: 5. CDR3 protein: CASSPQDRGSPLHF. The CDR3 DNA is TGTGCCAGCAGCCCCCAGGACAGGGGATCACCCCTCCACTTT.

The rearrangement links TRBV5-6 to TRBJ2-3; tentative D call: TRBD2 (5 bases). The germline V gene encodes CDR1 SGHDT and CDR2 YYEEEE. The CDR3 has 15 residues. V was trimmed by 2 bases and J by 6 bases, leaving 16 bases between them. In nucleotides, the CDR3 is TGTGCCAGCAGCTTCCAGGACTGGGATCTCGATACGCAGTATTTT. Its protein is CASSFQDWDLDTQYF.

The chain carries TRBV5-6 and TRBJ2-1; TRBD2 matches 7 bases. Trimming at V came to 5 bases and at J to 6 bases, leaving 11 bases not matched to a gene. The CDR3 is 15 residues long. CDR1 and CDR2 (germline): SGHDT, YYEEEE. As DNA, the CDR3 is TGTGCCAGCAGGGGGTGGGGCGGCGGGGGCAATGAGCAGTTCTTC. Translated: CASRGWGGGGNEQFF. Full variable domain (rest looked up from reference TRBV5-6 and TRBJ2-1): DAGVTQSPTHLIKTRGQQVTLRCSPKSGHDTVSWYQQALGQGPQFIFQYYEEEERQRGNFPDRFSGHQFPNYSSELNVNALLLGDSALYLCASRGWGGGGNEQFFGPGTRLTVL.

The chain uses TRBV15 and TRBJ1-5; a possible D gene is TRBD1 (5 bases). CDR1 is LNHNV, CDR2 YYDKDF, per germline (reference sequence). The CDR3 is made up of 13 amino acids. Trimming left V 5 bases short and J 9 bases short, with 14 bases between. The chain's CDR3 is CATSVQTDLPQHF. The CDR3 nucleotides read TGTGCCACCAGCGTACAGACAGACCTGCCCCAGCATTTT.

The gene calls are TRBV5-3 and TRBJ1-1; no clear D. TRBV5-3 is flagged as an ORF with uncertain function. The CDR3 is 17 residues long. Trimming removed 0 bases at V and 4 bases at J, with 19 bases between. The CDR3 coding sequence is TGTGCCAGAAGCTTGGTGGCGGGTATATTGGGCGGCACTGAAGCTTTCTTT. Amino acid sequence: CARSLVAGILGGTEAFF.

This chain uses TRBV15 with TRBJ2-2; weak D call: TRBD1 (6 bases). CDR3 length: 17 amino acids. Trimming removed 4 bases at V and 2 bases at J, with 17 bases between. Germline loops: CDR1 LNHNV, CDR2 YYDKDF (reference sequence). CDR3 in DNA: TGTGCCACCAGCAACCGAAGGGGGTTTCAAAACACCGGGGAGCTGTTTTTT. It translates to CATSNRRGFQNTGELFF.

This clone was seen only once. The V call is TRBV2, the J call TRBJ2-1, with 7 bases identical to TRBD1. The CDR3 covers 13 residues. V lost 8 bases, J lost 9 bases, and 10 bases stayed unmatched. In germline, CDR1 is SNHLY, CDR2 FYNNEI. The CDR3 sequence is CASDRDRFSEQFF. CDR3 DNA sequence: TGTGCCAGCGACAGGGATCGCTTTAGTGAGCAGTTCTTC.

V and J are TRBV14 and TRBJ1-2; tentatively, D is TRBD1 (6 bases). V was shortened by 6 bases and J by 6 bases, with 14 bases between the two germline ends. CDR1 and CDR2 (germline): SGHDN, FVKESK. This CDR3 has 13 residues. The CDR3 reads CASSLGGGDGYTF. DNA for the CDR3: TGTGCCAGCAGTCTCGGTGGGGGCGATGGCTACACCTTC.

The chain combines TRBV7-8 with TRBJ1-1; 8 bases line up with TRBD1. V was pared by 3 bases and J by 0 bases, with 6 bases of the junction left unmatched. CDR3 length equals 16 residues. The germline CDR1 and CDR2 sequences are SGHVS and FQNEAQ. For the CDR3, the DNA is TGTGCCAGCAGCTTGGTGGGGACAGGCTTGAACACTGAAGCTTTCTTT. Translated, it gives CASSLVGTGLNTEAFF.

This clone occurred a few times. The J gene is TRBJ2-5, the V gene TRBV14; D is undetermined. The CDR3 extends over 15 amino acids. V gave up 1 base and J gave up 0 bases, with 9 bases separating them. Germline CDR1 and CDR2: SGHDN and FVKESK. Here the CDR3 DNA reads TGTGCCAGCAGCCAAGTAGATTGGTACCAAGAGACCCAGTACTTC. This encodes CASSQVDWYQETQYF.

This clone was found a few times. This chain connects TRBV7-2 to TRBJ1-1; 11 bases map to TRBD1. The V segment lost 4 bases and the J segment 6 bases; nucleotides outside the gene matches: 4. CDR3 length equals 14 residues. Germline CDR1 SGHTA, CDR2 FQGNSA. The CDR3, as DNA: TGTGCCAGCAGCTGGGGACAGGGGGTGTCTGAAGCTTTCTTT. It encodes CASSWGQGVSEAFF.

This clone was observed a few times. The chain uses TRBV30 and TRBJ1-1, with D tentatively TRBD1 (6 bases). V lost 0 bases, J lost 1 base, and 12 bases lay in between. Germline loops: CDR1 GTSNPN, CDR2 SVGIG (reference sequence). There are 15 residues in the CDR3. Here the CDR3 reads CAWSVLGAQNTEAFF. The CDR3 coding sequence is TGTGCCTGGAGTGTACTGGGGGCGCAGAACACTGAAGCTTTCTTT.

A single count supports this clone. The chain has TRBV5-1 and TRBJ1-4, with 10 bases matching TRBD1. Per the germline V gene, CDR1 is SGHRS and CDR2 is YFSETQ. CDR3 length: 16 residues. The ends lost 0 bases at V and 3 bases at J; junction bases unmatched: 2. The CDR3 reads CASSLGQGAANEKLFF. CDR3 bases: TGCGCCAGCAGCTTGGGACAGGGGGCGGCTAATGAAAAACTGTTTTTT.

The chain is built from TRBV2 and TRBJ1-1; the match to TRBD1 covers 12 bases. The CDR3 loop spans 17 amino acids. In germline, CDR1 is SNHLY, CDR2 FYNNEI. V shed 8 bases and J 10 bases; nucleotides not matched to a gene: 20. The CDR3 nucleotides read TGTGCCAGCTTCAGAAGGGGGACAGGGGGCTCGAATGAGGGAGCTTTCTTT. This translates into CASFRRGTGGSNEGAFF. The complete variable domain, with remaining parts taken from reference TRBV2 and TRBJ1-1, reads EPEVTQTPSHQVTQMGQEVILRCVPISNHLYFYWYRQILGQKVEFLVSFYNNEISEKSEIFDDQFSVERPDGSNFTLKIRSTKLEDSAMYFCASFRRGTGGSNEGAFFGQGTRLTVV.

In its sample, this clone was seen a few times. The V gene is TRBV2, the J gene TRBJ2-3, with a possible D match to TRBD2 (5 bases). The CDR3 is 12 residues long. From germline, CDR1 is SNHLY and CDR2 FYNNEI. Trimming removed 6 bases at V and 8 bases at J, with 12 bases between. The CDR3 region is CASSLGVGTQYF. The CDR3 DNA reads TGTGCCAGCAGCTTGGGAGTCGGTACGCAGTATTTT. Variable domain in full (rest from reference TRBV2 and TRBJ2-3): EPEVTQTPSHQVTQMGQEVILRCVPISNHLYFYWYRQILGQKVEFLVSFYNNEISEKSEIFDDQFSVERPDGSNFTLKIRSTKLEDSAMYFCASSLGVGTQYFGPGTRLTVL.